This is a list of T cell receptor beta chains from one sample in a study of regulatory T cells in long-lasting Graves disease. Via MiXCR, TCRdb re-called the multiplex PCR reads, giving one row per CDR3 protein. The sample lists about 300,000 distinct CDR3 sequences; over 15% were seen once. The sequenced sample was peripheral blood mononuclear cells (PBMCs), obtained at new diagnosis, from a patient treated with antithyroid drugs. The receptors originated from a female donor with Graves disease. Each CDR3 is given with its conserved first and last residue. D genes are given only for firm matches. Clone size is shown for a subset of rows, as once, few, many or a class of expanded clone.

v_gene: TRBV11-2
j_gene: TRBJ2-1
abundance: many
d_gene: NA
CDR3aa: CASSLDRRGIGIF
CDR3nt: TGTGCCAGCAGCTTAGATCGTCGGGGAATAGGGATTTTC

v_gene: TRBV19
j_gene: TRBJ2-3
abundance: NA
d_gene: TRBD2
CDR3aa: CASSGLAVTDTQYF
CDR3nt: TGTGCCAGTAGTGGACTAGCGGTCACAGATACGCAGTATTTT

v_gene: TRBV20-1
j_gene: TRBJ2-3
abundance: NA
d_gene: NA
CDR3aa: CSASRAGDSTDTQYF
CDR3nt: TGCAGTGCTAGTCGGGCAGGAGATAGCACAGATACGCAGTATTTT

v_gene: TRBV29-1
j_gene: TRBJ2-1
abundance: many
d_gene: NA
CDR3aa: CSVAGLPKYNEQFF
CDR3nt: TGCAGCGTTGCGGGACTTCCCAAATACAATGAGCAGTTCTTC

v_gene: TRBV2
j_gene: TRBJ2-5
abundance: many
d_gene: NA
CDR3aa: CASSVRGEETQYF
CDR3nt: TGTGCCAGCAGTGTAAGGGGAGAAGAGACCCAGTACTTC

v_gene: TRBV19
j_gene: TRBJ2-5
abundance: many
d_gene: TRBD2
CDR3aa: CASTPGLAGGPGETQYF
CDR3nt: TGTGCCAGTACCCCGGGACTAGCGGGAGGGCCGGGGGAGACCCAGTACTTC

v_gene: TRBV4-2
j_gene: TRBJ1-6
abundance: few
d_gene: NA
CDR3aa: CASSQGDLKFNSPLHF
CDR3nt: TGTGCCAGCAGCCAAGGTGATCTGAAGTTTAATTCACCCCTCCACTTT

v_gene: TRBV12-3/TRBV12-4
j_gene: TRBJ2-3
abundance: many
d_gene: TRBD2
CDR3aa: CASSLGLAGSQGVQYF
CDR3nt: TGTGCCAGCAGTTTAGGTCTAGCGGGTTCCCAGGGAGTGCAGTATTTT

v_gene: TRBV5-1
j_gene: TRBJ2-7
abundance: many
d_gene: TRBD2
CDR3aa: CASSLQLAGASEQYF
CDR3nt: TGCGCCAGCAGCTTACAACTAGCGGGAGCCAGCGAGCAGTACTTC

v_gene: TRBV27
j_gene: TRBJ2-1
abundance: many
d_gene: TRBD1
CDR3aa: CASSPRTGVNEQFF
CDR3nt: TGTGCCAGCAGTCCCCGGACAGGGGTCAATGAGCAGTTCTTC

v_gene: TRBV20-1
j_gene: TRBJ2-7
abundance: few
d_gene: NA
CDR3aa: CSARDYGSRYEQYF
CDR3nt: TGCAGTGCTAGGGACTACGGGAGTAGGTACGAGCAGTACTTC

v_gene: TRBV19
j_gene: TRBJ2-7
abundance: NA
d_gene: TRBD2
CDR3aa: CASSAQGLAGISYEQYF
CDR3nt: TGTGCCAGTAGTGCCCAAGGACTAGCGGGTATCTCCTACGAGCAGTACTTC

v_gene: TRBV29-1
j_gene: TRBJ1-4
abundance: NA
d_gene: NA
CDR3aa: CSVGYSEKLFF
CDR3nt: TGCAGCGTTGGGTATTCTGAAAAACTGTTTTTT

v_gene: TRBV18
j_gene: TRBJ2-1
abundance: many
d_gene: TRBD1
CDR3aa: CASSSDRGRSFNEQFF
CDR3nt: TGTGCCAGCTCGTCGGACAGGGGGCGTTCATTCAACGAGCAGTTCTTC

v_gene: TRBV24-1
j_gene: TRBJ2-3
abundance: many
d_gene: TRBD2
CDR3aa: CATSVLAGSADTQYF
CDR3nt: TGTGCCACCAGTGTACTAGCGGGAAGCGCAGATACGCAGTATTTT

v_gene: TRBV7-8
j_gene: TRBJ2-3
abundance: NA
d_gene: NA
CDR3aa: CASSRQGGRTDTQYF
CDR3nt: TGTGCCAGCAGCCGACAGGGAGGTCGGACAGATACGCAGTATTTT

v_gene: TRBV19
j_gene: TRBJ1-5
abundance: NA
d_gene: NA
CDR3aa: CASSNVGGARNQPQHF
CDR3nt: TGTGCCAGTAGTAACGTCGGGGGGGCCCGCAATCAGCCCCAGCATTTT

v_gene: TRBV11-3
j_gene: TRBJ2-1
abundance: few
d_gene: TRBD2
CDR3aa: CASRFGLAGLNLYNEQFF
CDR3nt: TGTGCCAGCAGATTTGGACTAGCGGGCCTTAACCTTTACAATGAGCAGTTCTTC

v_gene: TRBV15
j_gene: TRBJ1-4
abundance: many
d_gene: TRBD1
CDR3aa: CATSRLTGIDEKLFF
CDR3nt: TGTGCCACCAGCAGATTGACAGGGATTGATGAAAAACTGTTTTTT

v_gene: TRBV3-1
j_gene: TRBJ2-2
abundance: few
d_gene: TRBD2
CDR3aa: CASSQEGPRLAGEELFF
CDR3nt: TGTGCCAGCAGCCAAGAAGGTCCCCGGCTAGCGGGTGAGGAGCTGTTTTTT

v_gene: TRBV11-2
j_gene: TRBJ2-7
abundance: many
d_gene: NA
CDR3aa: CASSLIERDSHEQYF
CDR3nt: TGTGCCAGCAGCCTTATCGAGCGGGACAGCCACGAGCAGTACTTC

v_gene: TRBV20-1
j_gene: TRBJ1-3
abundance: NA
d_gene: TRBD1
CDR3aa: CSARNTGTGAGNTIYF
CDR3nt: TGCAGTGCTAGAAACACCGGGACAGGGGCTGGAAACACCATATATTTT

v_gene: TRBV28
j_gene: TRBJ2-7
abundance: NA
d_gene: TRBD2
CDR3aa: CASSDHSGRAYEQYF
CDR3nt: TGTGCCAGCAGTGATCATAGCGGGAGGGCCTACGAGCAGTACTTC

v_gene: TRBV11-2
j_gene: TRBJ2-1
abundance: few
d_gene: NA
CDR3aa: CASSQDETWVYNEQFF
CDR3nt: TGTGCCAGCAGCCAAGATGAAACTTGGGTCTACAATGAGCAGTTCTTC

v_gene: TRBV5-6
j_gene: TRBJ2-7
abundance: NA
d_gene: TRBD2
CDR3aa: CASSSWGGGLEQYF
CDR3nt: TGTGCCAGCAGCTCGTGGGGGGGGGGTCTTGAGCAGTACTTC

v_gene: TRBV5-1
j_gene: TRBJ1-4
abundance: many
d_gene: NA
CDR3aa: CASRVSWGRFNEKLFF
CDR3nt: TGCGCCAGCAGAGTTTCTTGGGGACGGTTTAATGAAAAACTGTTTTTT

v_gene: TRBV6-5
j_gene: TRBJ2-2
abundance: few
d_gene: TRBD2
CDR3aa: CASSYPPGLANTGELFF
CDR3nt: TGTGCCAGCAGTTACCCACCGGGACTAGCGAACACCGGGGAGCTGTTTTTT